A single sample gave rise to the 27 T cell receptor beta chains below, sequenced in a study of cytomegalovirus exposure and HLA in healthy donors. This PCR relied on a set of 60 Vbeta primers and 13 Jbeta primers. Profiling relied on immunoSEQ multiplex PCR, and the TCRdb table lists in-frame clones only, not all of them. The data show 200,000 or so clones, 84% seen once. The sequenced material came from PBMCs. Receptor source: a boy between 10 and 17 years old in good health and CMV-seronegative.

The sample holds one count of this clone. The genes are TRBV5-1 and TRBJ2-5, with 7 bases identical to TRBD2. The CDR3 has 14 residues. J lost 5 bases, V lost 10 bases, and 14 bases had no gene match. The germline V gene encodes CDR1 SGHRS and CDR2 YFSETQ. This CDR3 reads CAPERGGGGETQYF. CDR3 nucleotides: TGCGCCCCCGAGCGCGGGGGTGGCGGGGAGACCCAGTACTTC.

V is TRBV5-4 and J is TRBJ2-1, with TRBD2 identical over 12 bases. There are 16 residues in the CDR3. J gave up 5 bases and V 4 bases, and 7 bases lay outside the gene matches. Germline assignment: CDR1 SGHNT and CDR2 YYREEE (reference sequence). The CDR3 here is CASSRPSGRVDNEQFF. The CDR3, as DNA: TGTGCCAGCAGCCGACCTAGCGGGAGGGTGGACAATGAGCAGTTCTTC.

This chain joins TRBV27 and TRBJ2-1; D is unresolved. Germline assignment: CDR1 MNHEY and CDR2 SMNVEV (reference sequence). The V end was cut by 6 bases, the J end by 8 bases, with 17 bases between. The CDR3 runs to 14 residues. CDR3 DNA sequence: TGTGCCAGCAGCATCCGAAGCGCAGCCCATGAGCAGTTCTTC. This codes for CASSIRSAAHEQFF.

In nucleotides, the CDR3 is TGTGCCACTGAGGACAGGGCAGCCTACGAGCAGTACTTC. Protein: CATEDRAAYEQYF. J is TRBJ2-7 and V is TRBV6-1, with TRBD1 matching over 8 bases. The CDR3 covers 13 residues. Germline CDR1 is MNHNS and CDR2 is SASEGT. V lost 10 bases, J lost 2 bases, and 7 bases stayed unmatched.

This clone was counted once. The chain carries TRBV7-3 and TRBJ1-1, with D maybe TRBD1 (5 bases). CDR1 is SGHTA, CDR2 FQGTGA, per germline. The CDR3 has 13 amino acids. V was shortened by 5 bases and J by 2 bases, with 9 bases between the two germline ends. The CDR3 reads CASSIDSNTEAFF. As DNA, the CDR3 is TGTGCCAGCAGCATTGACAGCAACACTGAAGCTTTCTTT.

V gene TRBV5-5 combines with J gene TRBJ2-3, with TRBD2 as a possible D gene (6 bases). From germline, CDR1 is SGHKS and CDR2 YYEKEE (reference sequence). The CDR3 is made up of 16 amino acids. Between the trimmed V and J ends, which lost 2 bases and 2 bases, there was a span of 15 bases. CDR3 amino acids: CASSFLPGGSTDTQYF. The CDR3 DNA is TGTGCCAGCAGCTTTCTACCCGGGGGTTCCACAGATACGCAGTATTTT.

The chain combines TRBV2 with TRBJ2-1; 11 bases fit TRBD2. The CDR3 is 16 residues long. Trimming cost V 6 bases and J 7 bases; bases outside gene matches: 11. Germline CDR1 is SNHLY and CDR2 is FYNNEI. This CDR3 is CASRDHQTSGKNEQFF. In DNA, the CDR3 is TGTGCCAGCAGAGACCATCAGACTAGCGGGAAGAATGAGCAGTTCTTC.

The rearrangement links TRBV5-6 to TRBJ2-2; the D is unclear. The germline CDR1 and CDR2 sequences are SGHDT and YYEEEE. The CDR3 is made up of 14 amino acids. Trimming removed 6 bases from V and 1 base from J, with 10 bases in between. CDR3 in amino acids: CASNLLRNTGELFF. The CDR3 nucleotides are TGTGCCAGCAACTTACTTCGGAACACCGGGGAGCTGTTTTTT.

The rearrangement links TRBV6-4 to TRBJ2-1; TRBD1 agrees at 8 bases. This CDR3 comprises 15 residues. The germline gives CDR1 MRHNA, CDR2 SNTAGT. Trimming cost V 4 bases and J 2 bases; bases outside gene matches: 4. CDR3 DNA sequence: TGTGCCAGCAGTGCAACAGGGGGAGCCTACAATGAGCAGTTCTTC. Protein product: CASSATGGAYNEQFF.

This sequence joins TRBV25-1 and TRBJ2-1; 11 bases are a match to TRBD2. The CDR3 extends over 13 amino acids. Germline assignment: CDR1 MGHDK and CDR2 SYGVNS. V dropped 7 bases and J dropped 12; count of bases not matched to a gene: 8. DNA for the CDR3: TGTGCCAGCAACTCTCCAACTAGCGGGGGGCAGTTCTTC. It specifies CASNSPTSGGQFF.

V and J are TRBV7-3 and TRBJ2-2; tentatively, D is TRBD2 (6 bases). The CDR3 sequence is 17 residues long. The germline V gene has CDR1 SGHTA and CDR2 FQGTGA. Trimming took off 2 bases at V and 3 bases at J, with 16 bases between the two ends. The CDR3 region is CASSLRAGGRDTGELFF. Written as DNA, the CDR3 is TGTGCCAGCAGCTTACGAGCCGGGGGTCGGGACACCGGGGAGCTGTTTTTT.

V gene TRBV19 combines with J gene TRBJ2-5; a weak D match, TRBD1 (6 bases). Germline V gene lookup returns CDR1 LNHDA and CDR2 SQIVND (reference sequence). V lost 1 base and J lost 4, with 10 bases in between. This CDR3 has 14 residues. CDR3 nucleotides: TGTGCCAGTAGTATAGGGGGGCGGAGAGAGACCCAGTACTTC. Translation gives CASSIGGRRETQYF.

This chain links TRBV5-6 with TRBJ2-6, with D possibly TRBD1 on 5 matching bases. CDR1 is SGHDT, CDR2 YYEEEE, per germline. This CDR3 comprises 19 residues. V lost 1 base and J lost 1, with 18 bases in between. The CDR3 reads CASSLYLGRVPSGANVLTF. In DNA, the CDR3 is TGTGCCAGCAGCTTGTATCTAGGCAGGGTCCCATCTGGGGCCAACGTCCTGACTTTC.

The chain is built from TRBV19 and TRBJ2-7, with 7 positions matching TRBD1. CDR3 length: 13 amino acids. In germline, CDR1 is LNHDA, CDR2 SQIVND (reference sequence). The V gene end was trimmed by 5 bases and the J gene end by 5 bases; junction bases not matched to a gene: 6. This chain's CDR3 is CASSPTGVNEQYF. The CDR3 region has the DNA TGTGCCAGTAGTCCTACAGGGGTGAACGAGCAGTACTTC.

The V call is TRBV4-2, the J call TRBJ2-1, with 7 bases identical to TRBD1. Germline V gene lookup returns CDR1 LGHNA and CDR2 YNFKEQ. V shed 4 bases, J shed 2 bases, and the junction held 11 bases outside the gene matches. CDR3 length: 17 amino acids. This chain's CDR3 is CASSLPPGDSAYNEQFF. In nucleotides, the CDR3 is TGTGCCAGCAGCCTCCCCCCAGGGGACAGCGCCTACAATGAGCAGTTCTTC.

This clone was seen a handful of times. The chain joins TRBV7-8 to TRBJ2-3; 9 bases match TRBD2. The germline gives CDR1 SGHVS, CDR2 FQNEAQ. The CDR3 is 17 amino acids. V was pared by 5 bases and J by 2 bases, with 11 bases of the junction left unmatched. The CDR3 nucleotides are TGTGCCAGCAGCCTCTTGACTAGCGGTACCCTCACAGATACGCAGTATTTT. It translates to CASSLLTSGTLTDTQYF.

J is TRBJ2-5 and V is TRBV9; TRBD2 is a possible D gene (5 bases). V was cut by 1 base and J by 7 bases, with 11 bases left in between. Germline CDR1 reads SGDLS; CDR2 reads YYNGEE. The CDR3 has 13 amino acids. CDR3 coding DNA: TGTGCCAGCAGCGTAACCAGCGAGGGGACCCAGTACTTC. Translating it yields CASSVTSEGTQYF.

The V call is TRBV2, the J call TRBJ2-7; 9 bases line up with TRBD1. The CDR3 has 14 amino acids. Germline V CDR1 and CDR2: SNHLY, FYNNEI. Unmatched junction bases numbered 13, after V lost 11 bases and J lost 5 bases. The CDR3 spells CAGAGTGFVDEQYF. The CDR3 bases are TGTGCCGGGGCCGGGACAGGGTTTGTCGACGAGCAGTACTTC.

The chain carries TRBV5-1 and TRBJ2-5; the match to TRBD1 covers 7 bases. Trimming at V came to 3 bases and at J to 3 bases, leaving 2 bases not matched to a gene. The CDR3 is made up of 13 amino acids. The germline gives CDR1 SGHRS, CDR2 YFSETQ. CDR3 protein: CASSSTGEETQYF. The CDR3 nucleotides are TGCGCCAGCAGCTCCACAGGGGAAGAGACCCAGTACTTC.

The V gene is TRBV5-1, the J gene TRBJ2-7; TRBD1 agrees at 10 bases. This CDR3 is built from 14 residues. CDR1 is SGHRS, CDR2 YFSETQ, per germline. V shed 2 bases, J shed 6 bases, and the junction held 5 bases outside the gene matches. The CDR3 nucleotides read TGCGCCAGCAGCTTCCGGACAGGGGGAGTCGAGCAGTACTTC. This sequence encodes CASSFRTGGVEQYF.

This clone was seen a single time. The chain carries TRBV28 and TRBJ1-5, with 8 positions matching TRBD1. Germline CDR1 is MDHEN and CDR2 is SYDVKM. This CDR3 comprises 19 residues. The junction had 14 bases not matched to a gene; V was cut back by 0 bases and J by 4 bases. The CDR3 loop reads CASSLWRRDRRRENQPQHF. DNA for the CDR3: TGTGCCAGCAGTTTATGGCGGCGGGACAGGCGACGGGAAAATCAGCCCCAGCATTTT.

V and J are TRBV29-1 and TRBJ2-1; D perhaps matches TRBD1 (5 bases). The CDR3 extends over 16 amino acids. The ends were cut back, 5 bases at V and 2 bases at J, with 19 bases in the middle. The germline CDR1 and CDR2 sequences are SQVTM and ANQGSEA. This chain's CDR3 is CSVTPSQGRPYNEQFF. CDR3 bases: TGCAGCGTTACACCTTCCCAGGGTAGGCCCTACAATGAGCAGTTCTTC.

The V call is TRBV28, the J call TRBJ1-2; 8 positions agree with TRBD1. V gave up 5 bases and J gave up 6 bases; unmatched junction bases: 5. Germline V gene lookup returns CDR1 MDHEN and CDR2 SYDVKM. The CDR3 consists of 13 residues. The CDR3 DNA follows: TGTGCCAGCAGTCCAGGGACAGGTGATGGCTACACCTTC. It codes for CASSPGTGDGYTF.

This chain connects TRBV10-1 to TRBJ2-3; 12 bases line up with TRBD1. Germline lookup yields CDR1 WNHNN and CDR2 SYGVQD (reference sequence). This CDR3 has 14 amino acids. Trimming cost V 7 bases and J 4 bases; bases outside gene matches: 3. The CDR3 reads CASIRDRGPDTQYF. Here the CDR3 DNA reads TGCGCCAGCATCCGGGACAGGGGGCCAGATACGCAGTATTTT.

This clone was seen once. The rearrangement links TRBV27 to TRBJ2-3; weak D call: TRBD1 (6 bases). Germline V gene data show CDR1 as MNHEY and CDR2 as SMNVEV (reference sequence). The CDR3 covers 15 residues. Trimming shortened V by 8 bases and J by 2 bases, and 17 bases separated the two germline ends. Here the CDR3 DNA reads TGTGCCAGCGGAACGACAGGCCGACTCACAGATACGCAGTATTTT. This sequence encodes CASGTTGRLTDTQYF.

The chain combines TRBV7-9 with TRBJ2-5, with 11 bases lining up with TRBD2. This CDR3 is built from 17 residues. J gave up 5 bases and V 5 bases, and 13 bases lay outside the gene matches. Germline lookup yields CDR1 SEHNR and CDR2 FQNEAQ (reference sequence). CDR3 bases: TGTGCCAGCAGCCCACGACTAGCGGGACGGTATGCGGAGACCCAGTACTTC. This gives the protein CASSPRLAGRYAETQYF. The complete variable domain, with remaining parts taken from reference TRBV7-9 and TRBJ2-5, reads DTGVSQNPRHKITKRGQNVTFRCDPISEHNRLYWYRQTLGQGPEFLTYFQNEAQLEKSRLLSDRFSAERPKGSFSTLEIQRTEQGDSAMYLCASSPRLAGRYAETQYFGPGTRLLVL.

The gene calls are TRBV30 and TRBJ1-2, with D possibly TRBD1 on 5 matching bases. Germline V lookup: CDR1 GTSNPN, CDR2 SVGIG (reference sequence). The CDR3 is 14 residues long. V was trimmed by 2 bases and J by 4 bases, leaving 14 bases between them. The CDR3 bases are TGTGCCTGGAGTCCGGTGGGGGGGGGCTATGGCTACACCTTC. It specifies CAWSPVGGGYGYTF.